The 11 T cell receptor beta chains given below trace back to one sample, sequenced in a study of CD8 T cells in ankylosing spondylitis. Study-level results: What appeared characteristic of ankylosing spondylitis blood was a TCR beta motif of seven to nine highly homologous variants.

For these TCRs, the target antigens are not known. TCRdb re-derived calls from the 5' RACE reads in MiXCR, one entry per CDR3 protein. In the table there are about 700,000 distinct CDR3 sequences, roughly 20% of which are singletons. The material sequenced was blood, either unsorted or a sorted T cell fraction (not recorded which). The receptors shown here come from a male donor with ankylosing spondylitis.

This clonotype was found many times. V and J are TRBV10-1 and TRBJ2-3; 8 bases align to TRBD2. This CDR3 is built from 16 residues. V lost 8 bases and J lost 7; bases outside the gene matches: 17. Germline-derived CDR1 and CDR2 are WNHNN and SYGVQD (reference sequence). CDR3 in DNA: TGCGCCAGCTCACGGCGAGCGGGGGCCCGCAGTTATACGCAGTATTTT. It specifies CASSRRAGARSYTQYF.

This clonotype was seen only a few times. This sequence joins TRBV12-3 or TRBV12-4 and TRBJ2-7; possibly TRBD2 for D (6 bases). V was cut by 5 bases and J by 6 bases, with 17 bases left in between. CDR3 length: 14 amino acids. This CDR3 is CASSHSTRGSEQYF. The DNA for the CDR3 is TGTGCCAGCAGTCACTCGACTAGAGGCTCCGAGCAGTACTTC.

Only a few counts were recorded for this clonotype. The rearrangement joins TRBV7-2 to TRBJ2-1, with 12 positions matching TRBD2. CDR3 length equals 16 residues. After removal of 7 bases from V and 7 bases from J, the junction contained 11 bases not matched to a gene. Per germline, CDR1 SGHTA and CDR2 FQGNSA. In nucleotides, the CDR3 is TGTGCCAGCAAGACTAGCGGGAGTAGTATCGGTAATGAGCAGTTCTTC. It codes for CASKTSGSSIGNEQFF. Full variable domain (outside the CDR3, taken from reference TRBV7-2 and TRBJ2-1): GAGVSQSPSNKVTEKGKDVELRCDPISGHTALYWYRQSLGQGLEFLIYFQGNSAPDKSGLPSDRFSAERTGGSVSTLTIQRTQQEDSAVYLCASKTSGSSIGNEQFFGPGTRLTVL.

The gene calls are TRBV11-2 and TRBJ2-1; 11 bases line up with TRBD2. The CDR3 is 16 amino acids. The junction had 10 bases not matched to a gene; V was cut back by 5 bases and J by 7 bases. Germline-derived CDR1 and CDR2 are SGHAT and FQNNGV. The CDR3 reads CASSTPLAGVLNEQFF. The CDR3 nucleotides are TGTGCCAGCAGCACCCCACTAGCGGGAGTTTTAAATGAGCAGTTCTTC. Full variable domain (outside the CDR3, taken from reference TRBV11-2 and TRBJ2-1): EAGVAQSPRYKIIEKRQSVAFWCNPISGHATLYWYQQILGQGPKLLIQFQNNGVVDDSQLPKDRFSAERLKGVDSTLKIQPAKLEDSAVYLCASSTPLAGVLNEQFFGPGTRLTVL.

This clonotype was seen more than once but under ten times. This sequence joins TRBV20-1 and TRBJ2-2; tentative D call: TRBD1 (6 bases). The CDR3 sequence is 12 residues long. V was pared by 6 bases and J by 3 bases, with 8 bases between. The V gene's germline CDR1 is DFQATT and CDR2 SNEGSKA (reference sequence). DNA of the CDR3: TGCAGTGCAAGGACAGACACCGGGGAGCTGTTTTTT. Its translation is CSARTDTGELFF.

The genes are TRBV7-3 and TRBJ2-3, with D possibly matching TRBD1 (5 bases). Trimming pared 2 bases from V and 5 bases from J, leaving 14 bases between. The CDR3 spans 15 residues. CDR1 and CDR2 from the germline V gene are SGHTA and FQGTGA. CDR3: CASSLGGRVIDTQYF. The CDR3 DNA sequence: TGTGCCAGCAGCTTAGGTGGCAGGGTTATAGATACGCAGTATTTT.

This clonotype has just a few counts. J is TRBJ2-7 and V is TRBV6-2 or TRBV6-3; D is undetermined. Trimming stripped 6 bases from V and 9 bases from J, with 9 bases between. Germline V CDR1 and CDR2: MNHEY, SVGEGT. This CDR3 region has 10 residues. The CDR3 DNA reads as TGTGCCAGCAGGGGTGACTCGCAGTACTTC. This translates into CASRGDSQYF.

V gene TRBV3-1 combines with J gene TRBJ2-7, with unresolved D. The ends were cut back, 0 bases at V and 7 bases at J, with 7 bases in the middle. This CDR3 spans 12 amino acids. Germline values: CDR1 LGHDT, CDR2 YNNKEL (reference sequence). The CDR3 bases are TGTGCCAGCAGCCAAGATTTGCGGGAGCAGTACTTC. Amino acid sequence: CASSQDLREQYF.

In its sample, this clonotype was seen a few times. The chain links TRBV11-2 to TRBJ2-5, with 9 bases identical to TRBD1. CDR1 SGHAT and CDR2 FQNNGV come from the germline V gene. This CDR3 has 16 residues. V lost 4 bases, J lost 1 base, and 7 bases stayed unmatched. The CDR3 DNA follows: TGTGCCAGCAGCTCATGGACAGGGGCTCGCCAAGAGACCCAGTACTTC. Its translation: CASSSWTGARQETQYF.

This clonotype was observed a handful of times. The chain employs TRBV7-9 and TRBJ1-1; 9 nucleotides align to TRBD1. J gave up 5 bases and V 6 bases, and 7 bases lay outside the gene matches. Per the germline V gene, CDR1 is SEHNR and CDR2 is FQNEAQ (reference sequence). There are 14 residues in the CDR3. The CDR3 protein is CASRPGTGMTEAFF. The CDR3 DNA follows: TGTGCCAGCAGGCCTGGGACAGGGATGACTGAAGCTTTCTTT.

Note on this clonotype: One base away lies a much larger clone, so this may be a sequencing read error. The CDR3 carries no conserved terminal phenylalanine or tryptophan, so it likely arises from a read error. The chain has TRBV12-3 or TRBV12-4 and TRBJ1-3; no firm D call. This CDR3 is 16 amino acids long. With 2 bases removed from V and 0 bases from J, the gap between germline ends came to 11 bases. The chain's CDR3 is CASSLPTPHSGNTIYI. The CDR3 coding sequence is TGTGCCAGCAGTTTACCCACCCCGCACTCTGGAAACACCATATATATT.